This TCR beta chain appears in the sequencing data of a study of blood T cell repertoires in COVID-19. Study details: The study drew acute and convalescent COVID-19 samples from the United States, Italy and Spain. Sources were T cells, B-cell-depleted T cells, or PBMCs; the material itself was cDNA or gDNA.

The assay was immunoSEQ multiplex PCR, and TCRdb's table has in-frame clones only and misses some. The sample consists of 650,000 to 800,000 clones, 85% to 90% of them appearing once. The sequencing input was peripheral blood. This receptor was obtained from a woman aged 18-30 years with acute or convalescent COVID-19.

The CDR3 is CASSKWDRGNIQYF. CDR3 nucleotides: TGTGCCAGCAGCAAATGGGACAGGGGAAACATTCAGTACTTC. The chain combines TRBV7-9 with TRBJ2-4, with 10 bases lining up with TRBD1. CDR3 length: 14 residues. After removal of 5 bases from V and 6 bases from J, the junction contained 4 bases not matched to a gene. CDR1 SEHNR and CDR2 FQNEAQ come from the germline V gene (reference sequence).